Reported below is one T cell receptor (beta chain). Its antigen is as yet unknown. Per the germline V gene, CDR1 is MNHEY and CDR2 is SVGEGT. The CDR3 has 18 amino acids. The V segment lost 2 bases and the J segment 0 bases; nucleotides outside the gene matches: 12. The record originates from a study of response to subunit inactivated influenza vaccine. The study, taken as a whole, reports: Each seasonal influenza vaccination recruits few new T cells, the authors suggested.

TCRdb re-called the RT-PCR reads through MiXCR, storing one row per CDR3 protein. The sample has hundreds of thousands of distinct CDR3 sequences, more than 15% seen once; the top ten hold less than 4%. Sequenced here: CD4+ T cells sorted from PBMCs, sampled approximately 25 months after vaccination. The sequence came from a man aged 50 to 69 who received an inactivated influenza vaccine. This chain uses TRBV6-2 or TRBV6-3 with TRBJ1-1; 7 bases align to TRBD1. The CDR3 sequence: CASSYPSIRDRMNTEAFF. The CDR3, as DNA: TGTGCCAGCAGTTACCCCTCTATCCGGGACAGAATGAACACTGAAGCTTTCTTT.